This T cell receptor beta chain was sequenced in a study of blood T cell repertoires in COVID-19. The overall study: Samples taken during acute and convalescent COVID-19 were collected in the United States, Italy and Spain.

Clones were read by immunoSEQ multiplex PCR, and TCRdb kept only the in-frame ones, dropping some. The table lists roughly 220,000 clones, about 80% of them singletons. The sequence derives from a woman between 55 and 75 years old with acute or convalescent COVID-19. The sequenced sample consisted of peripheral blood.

This chain's CDR3 is CASSFGGQYYNEQFF. The CDR3 DNA follows: TGCGCCAGCAGCTTCGGGGGGCAATACTACAATGAGCAGTTCTTC. The chain uses TRBV5-1 and TRBJ2-1; tentative D call: TRBD2 (7 bases). From germline, CDR1 is SGHRS and CDR2 YFSETQ. The CDR3 is 15 residues long. Deletions cut 2 bases from V and 3 bases from J, with 12 bases between.